The source of this T cell receptor (beta chain) is a study of T cell responses to AZD1222 COVID-19 vaccine. Overall study findings and caveats: Spike-wide vaccine-associated CD4 TCRs dominated at 160-218 and 743-854. Most donors were white British, females outnumbered males, and clonal diversity was possibly underestimated.

Sequencing used immunoSEQ multiplex PCR; TCRdb keeps in-frame clones, though not all of them. The table lists 98,000 or so clones, 86% of them singletons, with roughly 3.3% in the top ten. Points on this clone: Its matching antigen is unknown.

The sequence was collected from an adult who received the MenACWY meningococcal vaccine as a control. This material consisted of peripheral blood, taken 28 days after the second dose of the MenACWY control vaccine.

The DNA of the CDR3 is TGTGCCAGCAGCGTAGTTATAGGGGATACGCAGTATTTT. Its protein is CASSVVIGDTQYF. V usage is TRBV9 and J usage is TRBJ2-3; D unclear. Germline V gives CDR1 SGDLS, CDR2 YYNGEE. Trimming removed 0 bases at V and 6 bases at J, with 8 bases between. The CDR3 extends over 13 amino acids.